This T cell receptor beta chain appears in the sequencing data of a study of cytomegalovirus exposure and HLA in healthy donors (dated by TCRdb to the late 2010s). In terms of the full investigation: According to an earlier analysis of around 600 of the donors, 150 million to 200 million T cells yielded 117 million unique TCR beta sequences and about 280 Gb of sequence data. Approximately 310 gigabases of sequencing data and 75 million to 85 million unique TCR sequences made up an early release that covered some 640 HLA-typed donors. Of the 300 to 450 genotyped donors, roughly 85% fell in the genetic ancestry cluster associated with self-reported Caucasian donors. The study was designed to test whether signatures of past pathogen exposure could be identified by cataloging public T cell receptors. The study profiled the T cell repertoires of 500 to 800 subjects by immunosequencing and related them to cytomegalovirus serostatus. In addition to the first cohort of around 670 subjects, a separate validation cohort of 120 different subjects was used. The study combined high-throughput TCR immunosequencing, statistical association of individual TCRs with disease status, and machine learning to predict cytomegalovirus infection status. A later analysis re-examined previously published TCR beta repertoires from just over 650 donors and added high-resolution HLA genotyping to investigate patterns of TCR occurrence. In the later analysis, no new phenotypic data were used to find candidate immune exposures; instead, reliance was placed on TCR beta sequences and their occurrence across donors. In an earlier analysis of a few hundred of the donors, high-throughput TCR beta sequencing was used to judge whether each TCR beta V gene segment behaved as functional or pseudogenic. Alongside the repertoire data, information on donor age, sex, ethnicity and CMV serostatus was compiled. In a later genetic analysis, genome-wide SNP genotypes for 398 of the 666 donors were used, and that subset was treated as a discovery cohort. Every repertoire in the discovery cohort had been generated on one and the same sequencing platform. Both class I and class II loci were covered by HLA typing, at four-digit resolution. The number of donors typed differed by locus, with about 629-640 for A, B, C, DRB1 and DQB1, around 500 for DQA1, 606 for DPA1, and some 470 for DPB1. Roughly 5 DR-DQ haplotypes were handled as single units for association and clustering, since linkage in the cohort was strong. On average, roughly 250,000 unique TCR beta nucleotide sequences were sequenced per donor among some 420 genotyped donors of the cohort, with around 19% of those sequences being non-productive. The paper as a whole reports these results and caveats: Because counts were too low, roughly 17 rarely observed V segments, including chromosome 9 orphons, were left out of the earlier analysis of 587 of the donors. The classifier was reported to diagnose cytomegalovirus status with high specificity and sensitivity in both the original and validation cohorts. In a later analysis, TCR association rates were found to vary across HLA loci, with the most associated TCRs seen for DRB1 alleles and the fewest for HLA-C alleles. Broadly in line with IMGT annotations, most TCR beta V segments showed up in productive rearrangements about 87% or about 30% of the time in an earlier analysis of a few hundred of the donors. In the study, 150 to 200 TCR beta chains were listed as associated with cytomegalovirus. When HLA alleles, especially DR and DQ, strongly co-occurred, TCR associations were difficult to assign to individual alleles. Several of the top co-occurrence clusters appeared to be linked to parvovirus B19, influenza, CMV and Epstein-Barr virus, according to a later analysis. Most CMV-associated TCR beta chains appeared to be HLA-restricted in a later analysis, and the HLA associations seemed to be driven largely by CMV exposure. Most TCR sequences were seen in very few donors, while some public TCRs were found in many individuals. It was suggested by the authors that the approach could potentially be generalized to other disease states and immunological phenotypes. HLA typing was unavailable for some donors at each locus, so association tests used only the typed subset. A later analysis associated about 17,000 TCR beta sequences with specific HLA alleles at a false discovery rate of 0.05. A later analysis found that HLA-associated TCR beta chains were more clonally expanded and had lower generation probabilities than equally common non-associated chains. An association between a missense DCLRE1C variant and V-gene and J-gene trimming of TCR beta chains was found in a later genetic analysis and replicated in an independent cohort. A group of highly shared sequence variants was considered likely to be a technical artifact of the sequencing pipeline. Immune exposure information for the cohort was limited to CMV serostatus. The presence/absence analyses assumed that sequencing depth was roughly uniform across donors, and that assumption may not be true. A further reported finding was that TCR beta sequences accurately predicted the HLA-A and HLA-B alleles for most subjects in the first cohort. Correlated functional status among segregating V segments might be attributable to linkage disequilibrium, but an unknown experimental factor could not be ruled out. Only TCR beta chains were sequenced in this cohort, and the absence of alpha or paired-chain data limited detectable features. Compared with the approximately 600-donor mean, donors in an Asian-associated ancestry cluster had fewer N-insertions in productive TCRs, according to a later genetic analysis. Three of the identified cytomegalovirus-associated TCR beta chains were confirmed in vitro to be specific for cytomegalovirus antigens. Some IMGT-functional V segments, including TRBV6-2 and TRBV6-3, could not be distinguished by the 87-base-pair reads and were therefore excluded.

As encoded in the germline V gene (reference sequence), CDR1 is LNHNV while CDR2 is YYDKDF. Its CDR3 holds 14 amino acids, cysteine through phenylalanine. The sequence is cut down to CDR3 DNA, 42 bases in frame from base 1. V loses 0 bases of germline sequence and J loses 6 bases, and the interval between the two ends is 9 bases. Worth noting for this clone: Its antigen target is currently unknown. Base qualities were left out, and no much larger clone turns up one base away.

To prepare the library, the immunoSEQ multiplex PCR assay was applied. The multiplex PCR relied on a mix of 60 forward primers for TCR Vbeta segments and 13 reverse primers for TCR Jbeta segments. The CDR3 region of rearranged TCR beta genes was amplified from genomic DNA by a multiplex PCR assay. Amplified TCR beta libraries were sequenced as 87-base-pair reads on the Illumina HiSeq System. The paper's data handling went like this. Across the 640 or so repertoires, a later analysis counted approximately 75 million unique TCR beta chains, some 11 million of which were shared by at least two donors. Raw reads were error-corrected and collapsed into unique sequences with a nearest-neighbor algorithm that merged closely related sequences to remove PCR and sequencing errors. Alignment of CDR3 sequences to IMGT reference sequences was used to assign V, D and J gene segments. For a sequence to be retained, a match of at least six nucleotides to both a V gene segment and a J gene segment was required. A rearrangement counted as productive if the CDR3 had no stop codons and remained in frame with V and J, and every other rearrangement counted as non-productive. Following IMGT convention, CDR3 was defined as the stretch from the second conserved V-encoded cysteine to the conserved J-encoded phenylalanine. The earlier analysis of a few hundred of the donors excluded any sequence lacking an unambiguous match to a single V gene segment. In an earlier analysis of almost 600 of the donors, a V segment was called functional when productive rearrangements were above 56.7%, and segregating when the standard deviation between donors exceeded 5%. A statistical classification framework was built to diagnose cytomegalovirus status from the catalog of TCR beta chain sequences. In a later analysis, TCR nucleotide sequences were compared against IMGT/GENE-DB human TR gene sequences so that V and J genes could be assigned. Using the TCRdist pipeline, a later analysis assigned CDR3 sequences along with most-parsimonious VDJ recombination scenarios. In a later analysis, every TCR beta chain was defined by the combination of its CDR3 amino acid sequence and its V-gene family, and reads without a unique V-gene family were dropped. As a way to deal with suspected cross-contamination and a sequencing artifact, a later analysis dropped hundreds of nucleotide sequences that were highly shared and had low generation probability. For each public chain, a later analysis derived a clonal expansion index from normalized ranks of inferred template counts within each repertoire. Generation probabilities in a later analysis came from a VDJ recombination model fitted to out-of-frame rearrangements, and those results were checked against IGoR. In a later analysis, hypergeometric tests were used to score TCR-TCR, TCR-HLA and TCR-CMV co-occurrence, with a repertoire-size bias correction applied to TCR pairs. In a later analysis, false discovery rates were estimated by permuting HLA or CMV assignments 20 times. In a later analysis, co-occurring TCRs were grouped using DBSCAN, and TCRdist sequence similarity was added for clustering within HLA-allele-positive subsets. Repertoires with fewer than 30,000 or more than 120,000 public chains were left out of co-occurrence clustering, as were four to six repertoires with anomalous nucleotide sharing. Entries here come from immuneACCESS through TCRdb and include only in-frame sequences with V and J called. Some clones fail to appear in such tables; in the studies checked, an unresolved V gene covers under half of the shortfall, and the cause of the remainder is unknown. V, J and clone size derive from that table, while D and trimming were established from the DNA sequence. The sample contains 140,000 to 150,000 clones, roughly 10% of them found a single time. The ten largest account for under 2% of the sample.

The cohort was made up of approximately 670 healthy bone marrow donors. Cohort members were all nominally healthy when sampled, although unrecorded immune exposures were likely present. The donor tested CMV seronegative, placing the donor among the 300 to 400 seronegative members of the cohort. A peripheral blood sample was collected from each donor, and TCR beta sequencing was performed on peripheral blood mononuclear cells. Genomic DNA was extracted from the blood cell samples with the Qiagen DNeasy Blood Extraction Kit. The clonotype originates from a man over 45 in good health and CMV-seronegative. Sequenced material: PBMCs. The chain is encoded by TRBV15 joined to TRBJ1-5, with a weak D call of TRBD1 (5 bases match). The CDR3 reads as follows: CATSREGQGQPQHF. In nucleotides, the sequence is TGTGCCACCAGCAGAGAAGGGCAGGGTCAGCCCCAGCATTTT.